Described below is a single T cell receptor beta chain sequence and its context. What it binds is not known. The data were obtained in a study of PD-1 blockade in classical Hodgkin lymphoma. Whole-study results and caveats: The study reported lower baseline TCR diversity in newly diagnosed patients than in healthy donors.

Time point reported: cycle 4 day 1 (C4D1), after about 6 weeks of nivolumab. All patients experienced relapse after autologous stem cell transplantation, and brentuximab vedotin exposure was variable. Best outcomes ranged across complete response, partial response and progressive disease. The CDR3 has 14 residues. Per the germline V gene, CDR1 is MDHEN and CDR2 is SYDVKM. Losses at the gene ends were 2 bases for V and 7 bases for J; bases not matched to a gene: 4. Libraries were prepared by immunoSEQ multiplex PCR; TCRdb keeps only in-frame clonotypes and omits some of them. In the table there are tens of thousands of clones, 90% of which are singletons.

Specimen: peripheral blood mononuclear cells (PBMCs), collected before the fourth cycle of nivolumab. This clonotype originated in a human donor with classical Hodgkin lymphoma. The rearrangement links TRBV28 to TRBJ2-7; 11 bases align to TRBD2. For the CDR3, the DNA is TGTGCCAGCAGTTTACTAGCGGGGGGATGGGAGCAGTACTTC. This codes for CASSLLAGGWEQYF. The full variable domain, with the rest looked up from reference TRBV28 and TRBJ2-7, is DVKVTQSSRYLVKRTGEKVFLECVQDMDHENMFWYRQDPGLGLRLIYFSYDVKMKEKGDIPEGYSVSREKKERFSLILESASTNQTSMYLCASSLLAGGWEQYFGPGTRLTVT.